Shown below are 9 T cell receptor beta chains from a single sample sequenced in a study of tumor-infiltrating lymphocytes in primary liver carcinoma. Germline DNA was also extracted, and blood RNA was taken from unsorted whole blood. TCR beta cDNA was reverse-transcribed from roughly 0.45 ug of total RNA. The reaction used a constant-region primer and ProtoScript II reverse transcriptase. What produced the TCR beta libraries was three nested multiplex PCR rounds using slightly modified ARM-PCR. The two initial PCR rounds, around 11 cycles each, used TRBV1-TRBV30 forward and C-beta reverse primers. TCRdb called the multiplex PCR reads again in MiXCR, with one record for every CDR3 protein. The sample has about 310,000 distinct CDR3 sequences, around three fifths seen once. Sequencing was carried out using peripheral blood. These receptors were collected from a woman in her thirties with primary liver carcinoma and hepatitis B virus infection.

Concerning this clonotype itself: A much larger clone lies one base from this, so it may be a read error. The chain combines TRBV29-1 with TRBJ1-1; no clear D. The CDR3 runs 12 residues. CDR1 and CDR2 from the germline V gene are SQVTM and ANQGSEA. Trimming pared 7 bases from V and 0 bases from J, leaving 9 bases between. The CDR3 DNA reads TGCAGCGCCACACACATGAACACTGAAGCTTTCTTT. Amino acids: CSATHMNTEAFF. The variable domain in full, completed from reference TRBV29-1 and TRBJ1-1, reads SAVISQKPSRDICQRGTSLTIQCQVDSQVTMMFWYRQQPGQSLTLIATANQGSEATYESGFVIDKFPISRPNLTFSTLTVSNMSPEDSSIYLCSATHMNTEAFFGQGTRLTVV.

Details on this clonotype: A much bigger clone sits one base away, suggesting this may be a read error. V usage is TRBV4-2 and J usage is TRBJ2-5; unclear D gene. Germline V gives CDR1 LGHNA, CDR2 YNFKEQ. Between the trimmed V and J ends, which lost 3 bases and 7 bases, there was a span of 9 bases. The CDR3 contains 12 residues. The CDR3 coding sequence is TGTGCCAGCAGCCACTCTACCGGGACCCAGTACTTC. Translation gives CASSHSTGTQYF.

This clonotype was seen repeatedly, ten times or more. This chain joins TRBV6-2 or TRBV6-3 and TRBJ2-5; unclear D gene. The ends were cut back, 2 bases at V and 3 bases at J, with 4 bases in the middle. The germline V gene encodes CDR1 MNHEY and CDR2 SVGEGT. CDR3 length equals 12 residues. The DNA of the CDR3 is TGTGCCAGCAGTTACCTCGAAGAGACCCAGTACTTC. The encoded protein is CASSYLEETQYF.

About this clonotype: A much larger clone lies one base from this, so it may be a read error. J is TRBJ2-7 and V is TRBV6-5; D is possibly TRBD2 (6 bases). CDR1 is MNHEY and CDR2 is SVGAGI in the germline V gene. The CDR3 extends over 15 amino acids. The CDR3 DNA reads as TGTGCCAGCAGCACTAGCTTTAGCGCACCCTACGGGCAGTACTTC. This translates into CASSTSFSAPYGQYF.

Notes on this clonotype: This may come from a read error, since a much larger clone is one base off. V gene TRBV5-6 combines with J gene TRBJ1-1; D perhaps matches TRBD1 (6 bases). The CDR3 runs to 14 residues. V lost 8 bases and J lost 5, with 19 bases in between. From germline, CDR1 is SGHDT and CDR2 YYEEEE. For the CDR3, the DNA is TGTGCCAGAAGGGAACAGGGCAGGAGTACTGAAGCTTTCTTT. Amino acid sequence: CARREQGRSTEAFF.

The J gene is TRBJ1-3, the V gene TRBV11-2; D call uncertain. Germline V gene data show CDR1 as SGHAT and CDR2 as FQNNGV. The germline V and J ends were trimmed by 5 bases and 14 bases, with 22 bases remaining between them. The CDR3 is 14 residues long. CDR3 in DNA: TGTGCCAGCAGCCTTCCCTTCTCTGGAAACACAGTATATTTT. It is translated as CASSLPFSGNTVYF.

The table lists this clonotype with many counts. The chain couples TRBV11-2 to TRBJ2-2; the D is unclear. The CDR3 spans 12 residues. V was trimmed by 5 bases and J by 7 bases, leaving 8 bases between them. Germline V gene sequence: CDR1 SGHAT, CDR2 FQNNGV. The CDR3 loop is CASSTSNGELFF. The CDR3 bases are TGTGCCAGCAGCACGTCTAACGGGGAGCTGTTTTTT.

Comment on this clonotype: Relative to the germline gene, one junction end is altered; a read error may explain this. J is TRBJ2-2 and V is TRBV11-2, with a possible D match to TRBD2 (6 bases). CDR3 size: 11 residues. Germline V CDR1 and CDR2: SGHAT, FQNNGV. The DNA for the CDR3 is TGTGTCAGCAGTCTCGGCGGGGAGTTGTTTTTT. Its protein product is CVSSLGGELFF.

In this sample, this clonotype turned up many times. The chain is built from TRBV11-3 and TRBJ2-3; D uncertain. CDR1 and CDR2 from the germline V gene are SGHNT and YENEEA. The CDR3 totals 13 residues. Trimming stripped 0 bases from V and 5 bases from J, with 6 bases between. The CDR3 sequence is CASSLDGRDTQYF. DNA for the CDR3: TGTGCCAGCAGCTTAGATGGACGAGATACGCAGTATTTT.